Each of the 32 T cell receptor beta chains below was sequenced from the same sample in a study of cytomegalovirus exposure and HLA in healthy donors. The PCR employed 60 Vbeta primers together with 13 Jbeta primers. Clones were read by immunoSEQ multiplex PCR, and TCRdb kept only the in-frame ones, dropping some. Its clone listing holds about 130,000 clones. The sequenced sample was PBMCs. These receptors came from a man aged 35 to 55 in good health and CMV-seronegative.

The rearrangement uses TRBV2 and TRBJ2-1, with 7 bases matching TRBD1. Germline V gene lookup returns CDR1 SNHLY and CDR2 FYNNEI. CDR3 length: 14 amino acids. V shed 6 bases, J shed 4 bases, and the junction held 6 bases outside the gene matches. The CDR3 here is CASSTGQMYNEQFF. In nucleotides, the CDR3 is TGTGCCAGCAGCACGGGACAGATGTACAATGAGCAGTTCTTC.

The V gene is TRBV7-2, the J gene TRBJ1-2, with no clear D. The CDR3 runs 14 residues. Between the trimmed V and J ends, which lost 5 bases and 1 base, there was a span of 11 bases. Germline V gene lookup returns CDR1 SGHTA and CDR2 FQGNSA. CDR3 residues: CASSPPRSNYGYTF. CDR3 DNA: TGTGCCAGCAGCCCCCCCAGAAGTAACTATGGCTACACCTTC. Looking up the rest from reference TRBV7-2 and TRBJ1-2 gives the full variable domain: GAGVSQSPSNKVTEKGKDVELRCDPISGHTALYWYRQSLGQGLEFLIYFQGNSAPDKSGLPSDRFSAERTGGSVSTLTIQRTQQEDSAVYLCASSPPRSNYGYTFGSGTRLTVV.

The chain recombines TRBV6-5 with TRBJ2-3; tentatively, D is TRBD1 (6 bases). V lost 7 bases and J lost 2, with 13 bases in between. Germline lookup yields CDR1 MNHEY and CDR2 SVGAGI. The CDR3 loop spans 14 amino acids. DNA for the CDR3: TGTGCCAGCACCAGGACAGCCTCCACAGATACGCAGTATTTT. Its protein is CASTRTASTDTQYF.

This sequence joins TRBV10-3 and TRBJ2-7, with 10 positions matching TRBD2. The CDR3 is made up of 15 amino acids. The ends lost 7 bases at V and 5 bases at J; junction bases unmatched: 11. The V gene's germline CDR1 is ENHRY and CDR2 SYGVKD. CDR3 region: CAIKEREGLGNEQYF. The CDR3 bases are TGTGCCATCAAGGAGCGGGAGGGCCTGGGGAACGAGCAGTACTTC.

The rearrangement uses TRBV7-2 and TRBJ2-2, with 8 bases matching TRBD2. With 3 bases clipped from V and 2 bases from J, the junction kept 2 bases outside the gene matches. This CDR3 is built from 15 residues. Per germline, CDR1 SGHTA and CDR2 FQGNSA. CDR3 sequence reads: CASSFSGTNTGELFF. DNA of the CDR3: TGTGCCAGCAGCTTTAGCGGGACCAACACCGGGGAGCTGTTTTTT.

The chain employs TRBV9 and TRBJ1-4; the D is unclear. The V gene lost 0 bases and the J gene lost 4 bases, with 10 bases spanning the gap. In germline, CDR1 is SGDLS, CDR2 YYNGEE. There are 15 residues in the CDR3. The CDR3 spells CASSVGGTINEKLFF. CDR3 bases: TGTGCCAGCAGCGTAGGAGGCACCATTAATGAAAAACTGTTTTTT.

The J gene is TRBJ2-1, the V gene TRBV6-6; D is uncertain. The V end lost 6 bases, the J end lost 12 bases, and 12 bases lay between the germline ends. This CDR3 comprises 11 residues. Germline loops: CDR1 MNHNY, CDR2 SVGAGI (reference sequence). This chain's CDR3 is CASREAGWQFF. CDR3 coding DNA: TGTGCCAGCAGGGAAGCAGGTTGGCAGTTCTTC.

The J gene is TRBJ2-5, the V gene TRBV30; possibly TRBD1 for D (5 bases). The DNA end favors TRBJ2-7, so the J call may be wrong. The length of the CDR3 is 12 residues. CDR1 GTSNPN and CDR2 SVGIG come from the germline V gene (reference sequence). The CDR3 sequence: CAWNSGQYEQYF. In DNA, the CDR3 is TGTGCCTGGAACTCCGGACAATACGAGCAGTACTTC.

The chain joins TRBV27 to TRBJ1-2; TRBD1 is a possible D gene (6 bases). The CDR3 length is 13 residues. Trimming removed 5 bases from V and 6 bases from J, with 13 bases in between. Germline lookup yields CDR1 MNHEY and CDR2 SMNVEV (reference sequence). The CDR3 DNA reads as TGTGCCAGCAGTCCGAGGGGGTCCAATGGCTACACCTTC. As protein: CASSPRGSNGYTF.

V is TRBV11-2 and J is TRBJ2-7; 8 bases align to TRBD1. V was clipped by 9 bases and J by 6 bases; unmatched bases: 16. CDR1 is SGHAT and CDR2 is FQNNGV in the germline V gene. This CDR3 region has 15 residues. The CDR3 coding sequence is TGTGCCAGTAGCACCCACGGACAGGGTCCCTCCGAGCAGTACTTC. Its protein product is CASSTHGQGPSEQYF.

This chain connects TRBV7-2 to TRBJ2-5, with 15 bases that match TRBD2. Germline V gene sequence: CDR1 SGHTA, CDR2 FQGNSA. This CDR3 contains 18 residues. Trimming took 0 bases from V and 5 from J; bases not matched to a gene: 7. CDR3 sequence: CASSLAGLAGGRRETQYF. CDR3 nucleotides: TGTGCCAGCAGCTTAGCGGGACTAGCGGGAGGTCGTAGGGAGACCCAGTACTTC.

The rearrangement joins TRBV10-3 to TRBJ2-7; 7 nucleotides agree with TRBD1. After removal of 6 bases from V and 3 bases from J, the junction contained 11 bases not matched to a gene. From germline, CDR1 is ENHRY and CDR2 SYGVKD. The CDR3 loop spans 15 amino acids. The CDR3 DNA sequence: TGTGCCATCAGGCCCCGGACAGGACTCAACTACGAGCAGTACTTC. Residues: CAIRPRTGLNYEQYF.

The CDR3 spells CASSLAGRYEQYF. In nucleotides, the CDR3 is TGTGCCAGCAGCTTAGCCGGGAGGTACGAGCAGTACTTC. The gene calls are TRBV13 and TRBJ2-7; 7 bases are a match to TRBD2. CDR3 size: 13 residues. V lost 1 base and J lost 4; bases outside the gene matches: 1. The V gene's germline CDR1 is PRHDT and CDR2 FYEKMQ (reference sequence).

This chain connects TRBV7-2 to TRBJ1-5; a possible D gene is TRBD1 (6 bases). This CDR3 has 16 amino acids. Trimming shortened V by 5 bases and J by 1 base, and 15 bases separated the two germline ends. The germline CDR1 and CDR2 sequences are SGHTA and FQGNSA. The CDR3 sequence: CASSLQGIGSNQPQHF. The CDR3 bases are TGTGCCAGCAGCCTTCAGGGGATCGGGAGCAATCAGCCCCAGCATTTT. The full variable domain, rest sourced from reference TRBV7-2 and TRBJ1-5, is GAGVSQSPSNKVTEKGKDVELRCDPISGHTALYWYRQSLGQGLEFLIYFQGNSAPDKSGLPSDRFSAERTGGSVSTLTIQRTQQEDSAVYLCASSLQGIGSNQPQHFGDGTRLSIL.

The rearrangement links TRBV30 to TRBJ2-7, with TRBD2 matching 8 bases. The V and J ends lost 0 bases and 0 bases, in that order; junction bases with no gene match: 1. The CDR3 spans 14 residues. Germline V CDR1 and CDR2: GTSNPN, SVGIG (reference sequence). The CDR3 region is CAWSVRGGSYEQYF. CDR3 in DNA: TGTGCCTGGAGTGTACGGGGGGGCTCCTACGAGCAGTACTTC.

This chain links TRBV5-6 with TRBJ2-7, with 11 bases matching TRBD2. V shed 5 bases, J shed 9 bases, and the junction held 10 bases outside the gene matches. The CDR3 is 14 amino acids. Germline CDR1 and CDR2: SGHDT and YYEEEE. This chain's CDR3 is CASSPLAGDYRQYF. The CDR3 nucleotides read TGTGCCAGCAGTCCACTAGCGGGAGACTACAGGCAGTACTTC.

The chain has TRBV9 and TRBJ2-3, with 10 bases aligning to TRBD2. The CDR3 consists of 16 residues. J lost 4 bases, V lost 6 bases, and 11 bases had no gene match. Germline V gene lookup returns CDR1 SGDLS and CDR2 YYNGEE. The CDR3 reads CASNSGIAGGADTQYF. The CDR3 DNA reads as TGTGCCAGCAACTCAGGTATAGCGGGAGGTGCAGATACGCAGTATTTT. The complete variable domain, with remaining parts taken from reference TRBV9 and TRBJ2-3, reads DSGVTQTPKHLITATGQRVTLRCSPRSGDLSVYWYQQSLDQGLQFLIQYYNGEERAKGNILERFSAQQFPDLHSELNLSSLELGDSALYFCASNSGIAGGADTQYFGPGTRLTVL.

The rearrangement links TRBV6-1 to TRBJ2-4, with 7 bases that match TRBD1. The germline V gene encodes CDR1 MNHNS and CDR2 SASEGT. V lost 7 bases and J lost 4; bases outside the gene matches: 10. CDR3 size: 15 residues. The DNA of the CDR3 is TGTGCCAGCACAGACCCGGGACAGATTAAAAACATTCAGTACTTC. It yields the protein CASTDPGQIKNIQYF.

In the case of this clone: The junction shows a germline mismatch at one end, possibly a read error. The J gene is TRBJ1-1, the V gene TRBV11-3; the D is unclear. Germline assignment: CDR1 SGHNT and CDR2 YENEEA. The CDR3 has 13 amino acids. CDR3 protein: CASRLIGGTKAFF. The DNA for the CDR3 is TGTGCCAGCAGACTCATAGGAGGCACTAAAGCTTTCTTT.

The V and J genes are TRBV27 and TRBJ2-7; 7 nucleotides line up with TRBD2. The V gene end was trimmed by 3 bases and the J gene end by 1 base; junction bases not matched to a gene: 3. The CDR3 spans 14 residues. Germline CDR1 reads MNHEY; CDR2 reads SMNVEV (reference sequence). Here the CDR3 DNA reads TGTGCCAGCAGTTTGGCGCGGGGGTCCTACGAGCAGTACTTC. It specifies CASSLARGSYEQYF.

This sequence joins TRBV19 and TRBJ2-4, with D possibly matching TRBD1 (6 bases). The V gene lost 5 bases and the J gene lost 0 bases, with 14 bases spanning the gap. The CDR3 length is 16 residues. The V gene's germline CDR1 is LNHDA and CDR2 SQIVND (reference sequence). The CDR3 loop reads CASSARTEIAKNIQYF. The CDR3 DNA reads TGTGCCAGTAGTGCCCGGACAGAAATAGCCAAAAACATTCAGTACTTC.

This chain links TRBV7-8 with TRBJ2-1, with 10 bases matching TRBD2. The CDR3 has 15 residues. CDR1 and CDR2 from the germline V gene are SGHVS and FQNEAQ. The V segment lost 4 bases and the J segment 2 bases; nucleotides outside the gene matches: 2. CDR3 loop: CASSSGTSAYNEQFF. In DNA, the CDR3 is TGTGCCAGCAGCTCAGGGACTAGCGCCTACAATGAGCAGTTCTTC.

The chain combines TRBV7-9 with TRBJ2-7; TRBD2 is a possible D gene (5 bases). This CDR3 region has 19 residues. Trimming stripped 1 base from V and 5 bases from J, with 27 bases between. Germline V gene lookup returns CDR1 SEHNR and CDR2 FQNEAQ (reference sequence). The CDR3 DNA follows: TGTGCCAGCAGCTTAGTGTCCCCGCCTACCGGGGTAATGTTGGACGAGCAGTACTTC. Protein: CASSLVSPPTGVMLDEQYF.

The chain has TRBV27 and TRBJ1-2, with TRBD1 matching over 8 bases. V was pared by 8 bases and J by 3 bases, with 5 bases of the junction left unmatched. From germline, CDR1 is MNHEY and CDR2 SMNVEV (reference sequence). CDR3 size: 13 residues. This chain's CDR3 is CASRTGSYYGYTF. The CDR3 coding sequence is TGTGCCAGCCGGACAGGGTCCTACTATGGCTACACCTTC.

The rearrangement joins TRBV5-4 to TRBJ1-3; perhaps TRBD1 as D (5 bases). Trimming removed 4 bases from V and 0 bases from J, with 17 bases in between. The CDR3 contains 17 residues. CDR1 SGHNT and CDR2 YYREEE come from the germline V gene (reference sequence). The CDR3 reads CASSQGERSFSGNTIYF. The DNA for the CDR3 is TGTGCCAGCAGCCAGGGCGAGAGGAGCTTCTCTGGAAACACCATATATTTT.

The rearrangement uses TRBV5-1 and TRBJ2-1; unclear D gene. The germline V gene has CDR1 SGHRS and CDR2 YFSETQ. CDR3 length: 15 amino acids. V was pared by 0 bases and J by 8 bases, with 15 bases between. The CDR3 region has the DNA TGCGCCAGCAGCTTGGGCGGCCGACTCGGCGATGAGCAGTTCTTC. Translating it yields CASSLGGRLGDEQFF.

This chain links TRBV4-1 with TRBJ2-1, with 7 bases lining up with TRBD2. V shed 3 bases and J 6 bases; nucleotides not matched to a gene: 8. Germline assignment: CDR1 MGHRA and CDR2 YSYEKL. The CDR3 sequence is 15 residues long. CDR3 nucleotide sequence: TGCGCCAGCAGCCAGGTGGCGGGAGTCCCCAATGAGCAGTTCTTC. Translation: CASSQVAGVPNEQFF.

The gene calls are TRBV5-1 and TRBJ1-3; 8 bases are a match to TRBD1. Germline-derived CDR1 and CDR2 are SGHRS and YFSETQ. V lost 2 bases to trimming and J lost 0 bases; unmatched junction nucleotides: 1. The CDR3 contains 15 residues. CDR3 in DNA: TGCGCCAGCAGCTTCACAGGGGGCTCTGGAAACACCATATATTTT. It is translated as CASSFTGGSGNTIYF.

The CDR3 nucleotides read TGTGCCAGCAGCTTAGCGGGCCAGCGGGATAGGGACGAGCAGTACTTC. It yields the protein CASSLAGQRDRDEQYF. The genes are TRBV7-6 and TRBJ2-7; TRBD2 matches 7 bases. This CDR3 is 16 amino acids long. CDR1 is SGHVS and CDR2 is FNYEAQ in the germline V gene. J gave up 5 bases and V 0 bases, and 10 bases lay outside the gene matches.

This chain uses TRBV9 with TRBJ2-1; the match to TRBD2 covers 8 bases. V shed 0 bases, J shed 3 bases, and the junction held 2 bases outside the gene matches. This CDR3 comprises 15 residues. CDR1 is SGDLS, CDR2 YYNGEE, per germline. CDR3 coding DNA: TGTGCCAGCAGCGTAGTGACTAGCGACTACAATGAGCAGTTCTTC. The encoded protein is CASSVVTSDYNEQFF.

The rearrangement uses TRBV10-3 and TRBJ2-3; 12 bases fit TRBD2. Germline V gene lookup returns CDR1 ENHRY and CDR2 SYGVKD. V lost 6 bases to trimming and J lost 3 bases; unmatched junction nucleotides: 4. The CDR3 covers 15 residues. CDR3 sequence: CAISRGLAGTDTQYF. In DNA form, the CDR3 reads TGTGCCATCAGCAGGGGACTAGCGGGTACAGATACGCAGTATTTT.

This chain joins TRBV5-5 and TRBJ1-4; no reliable D call. Germline-derived CDR1 and CDR2 are SGHKS and YYEKEE (reference sequence). The V and J ends lost 4 bases and 7 bases respectively, with 17 bases between them. The CDR3 runs 15 residues. The DNA of the CDR3 is TGTGCCAGCAGCGCTCCGGGAAGCAGTAGTGAAAAACTGTTTTTT. It encodes CASSAPGSSSEKLFF.